This TCR beta chain derives from a study of blood T cell repertoires in COVID-19. The CDR3 contains 15 residues. The junction had 7 bases not matched to a gene; V was cut back by 1 base and J by 5 bases. Germline V CDR1 and CDR2: LNHDA, SQIVND (reference sequence). TCRdb keeps only in-frame clones here, not all; method: immunoSEQ multiplex PCR. The repertoire holds 150,000 to 200,000 clones, with roughly three quarters as singletons. The rearrangement links TRBV19 to TRBJ2-5; 7 bases map to TRBD2. This TCR came from a woman in her fifties or sixties with acute COVID-19. The sequenced sample was PBMCs or T cells enriched from blood (not recorded which). The CDR3 DNA reads TGTGCCAGTAGTATAGGGGGGGAGGGTCAGGAGACCCAGTACTTC. This translates into CASSIGGEGQETQYF.